This T cell receptor beta chain was retrieved from a study of beta chain features in type 1 diabetes. This clone was counted a few times. The antigen is undetermined. The CDR3 contains 14 residues. Trimming cost V 1 base and J 10 bases, with 11 bases left between them. CDR1 and CDR2 (germline): SEHNR, FQNEAQ (reference sequence). Each sorted population was over 98% pure. Study results and limitations: A potential PCR bias toward shorter templates would be equal in patient and control samples. Moderate but significant shortening of TCRB CDR3s was recorded in all four CD4+ subsets from Type 1 diabetes patients.

The study reverse transcribed the entire isolated RNA, so it sequenced expressed TCRB transcripts. The average output of naive, central memory and regulatory T cell samples was approximately 3.8 million reads. The repertoire was sequenced with immunoSEQ multiplex PCR; TCRdb's copy has only in-frame clones and lacks some. Of 550,000 to 850,000 clones listed, under 15% are singletons. The receptor was derived from a man younger than 35 with type 1 diabetes. The specimen sequenced was naive CD4+ T cells from blood. This chain uses TRBV7-9 with TRBJ1-6; TRBD1 might be the D (5 bases). CDR3 sequence reads: CASSLVGGESPLHF. The CDR3 DNA reads TGTGCCAGCAGCTTAGTTGGAGGGGAGTCACCCCTCCACTTT.